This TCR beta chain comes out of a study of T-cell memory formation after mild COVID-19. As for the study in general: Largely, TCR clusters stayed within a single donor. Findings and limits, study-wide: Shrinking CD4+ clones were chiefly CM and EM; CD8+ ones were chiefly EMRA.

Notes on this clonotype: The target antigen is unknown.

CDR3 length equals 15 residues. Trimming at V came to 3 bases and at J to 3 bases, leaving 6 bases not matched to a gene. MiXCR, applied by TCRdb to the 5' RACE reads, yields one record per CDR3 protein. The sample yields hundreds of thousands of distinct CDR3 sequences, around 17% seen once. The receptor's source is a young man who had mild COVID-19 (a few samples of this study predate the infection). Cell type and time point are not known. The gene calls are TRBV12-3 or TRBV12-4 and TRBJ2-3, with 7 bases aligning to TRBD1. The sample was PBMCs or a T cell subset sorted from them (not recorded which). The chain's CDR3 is CASSLGNRGTDTQYF. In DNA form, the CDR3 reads TGTGCCAGCAGTTTGGGGAACAGGGGTACAGATACGCAGTATTTT.